The clone carrying this T cell receptor beta chain was counted between two and nine times. The CDR3 extends over 15 amino acids. Germline CDR1 reads SGHVS; CDR2 reads FNYEAQ. Deletions cut 1 base from V and 0 bases from J, with 7 bases between. In the original workflow: Estimated nucleated cell counts came from reference gene primer amplification. Generated by immunoSEQ multiplex PCR, the TCRdb table keeps only in-frame clones and is missing some. V, J and clone size are those of that table, while D and trimming were read from the DNA. The sample shows 360,000 or so clones, more than 70% of them seen only once. The sample is drawn from a study of blood T cell repertoires in COVID-19.

Sequencing input: PBMCs or T cells enriched from blood (not recorded which). The clonotype was recovered from a woman between 25 and 40 years old who had been exposed to COVID-19. V is TRBV7-6 and J is TRBJ1-5; D gene unclear. CDR3 DNA: TGTGCCAGCAGCTTAGAGCACAGTAGCAATCAGCCCCAGCATTTT. Its protein is CASSLEHSSNQPQHF.